The rows below give T cell receptor beta chains drawn from one sample of a study of shared clonotypes between healthy human individuals. TCRdb's table, derived via immunoSEQ multiplex PCR, lists solely in-frame clones and lacks some. The sample shows more than 2 million clones, roughly 95% of them seen only once. The sequenced sample was naive CD8+ T cells from PBMCs. The receptors here all came from a man in his late teens or twenties in good health. Some clones in this sample may be carry-over from other donors' samples. CDR3s include the opening cysteine and the closing phenylalanine or tryptophan. The order of the fields is J gene, D gene, V gene, clone size, CDR3 protein, CDR3 DNA. D genes are given only for firm matches. Rows give clone size only sometimes, using once, few, many, or a class for an expanded clone.

J: TRBJ2-2; D: .; V: TRBV6-7; size: .; CDR3: CASSPRDHKNTGELFF; DNA: TGTGCCAGCAGTCCCCGGGACCACAAAAACACCGGGGAGCTGTTTTTT
J: TRBJ2-1; D: TRBD1; V: TRBV7-9; size: .; CDR3: CASSSPGQGVNEQFF; DNA: TGTGCCAGCAGCTCTCCGGGACAGGGTGTGAATGAGCAGTTCTTC
J: TRBJ2-3; D: .; V: TRBV9; size: .; CDR3: CASSADGSGADTQYF; DNA: TGTGCCAGCAGCGCCGACGGGAGTGGGGCAGATACGCAGTATTTT
J: TRBJ2-1; D: .; V: TRBV19; size: .; CDR3: CASSIRPRDPQFF; DNA: TGTGCCAGTAGTATCCGGCCAAGGGACCCGCAGTTCTTC
J: TRBJ2-7; D: TRBD1; V: TRBV10-3; size: .; CDR3: CAISRTGATYEQYF; DNA: TGTGCCATCAGTAGGACAGGGGCTACCTACGAGCAGTACTTC
J: TRBJ2-1; D: TRBD1; V: TRBV15; size: once; CDR3: CATSRDRGIDEQFF; DNA: TGTGCCACCAGCAGGGACAGGGGAATCGATGAGCAGTTCTTC
J: TRBJ2-2; D: TRBD1; V: TRBV7-8; size: .; CDR3: CASRTHPGQGASSTGELFF; DNA: TGTGCCAGCAGAACACACCCGGGACAGGGGGCATCGAGCACCGGGGAGCTGTTTTTT
J: TRBJ1-2; D: TRBD1; V: TRBV5-8; size: .; CDR3: CASSLGSWGQLSYGYTF; DNA: TGTGCCAGCAGCTTGGGTTCGTGGGGACAGCTGAGCTATGGCTACACCTTC
J: TRBJ2-3; D: .; V: TRBV19; size: .; CDR3: CASSISDYLDTQYF; DNA: TGTGCCAGTAGTATATCTGACTACCTAGATACGCAGTATTTT
J: TRBJ2-1; D: TRBD2; V: TRBV13; size: .; CDR3: CASSGRDGSYNEQFF; DNA: TGTGCCAGCAGCGGGAGGGACGGCTCCTACAATGAGCAGTTCTTC
J: TRBJ2-7; D: TRBD2; V: TRBV4-1; size: .; CDR3: CASSFGTSGGSSYEQYF; DNA: TGCGCCAGCAGCTTCGGGACTAGCGGGGGCAGCTCCTACGAGCAGTACTTC
J: TRBJ2-2; D: TRBD2; V: TRBV19; size: .; CDR3: CASSIASGRANTGELFF; DNA: TGTGCCAGTAGTATAGCTAGCGGGAGAGCGAACACCGGGGAGCTGTTTTTT
J: TRBJ2-3; D: .; V: TRBV9; size: .; CDR3: CASSVGAGDTDTQYF; DNA: TGTGCCAGCAGCGTAGGGGCAGGAGACACAGATACGCAGTATTTT
J: TRBJ1-1; D: .; V: TRBV6-5; size: .; CDR3: CASTGVNTEAFF; DNA: TGTGCCAGCACCGGGGTGAACACTGAAGCTTTCTTT
J: TRBJ2-5; D: .; V: TRBV7-9; size: .; CDR3: CASNLVSGGPYQETQYF; DNA: TGTGCCAGCAACTTAGTATCCGGGGGACCGTACCAAGAGACCCAGTACTTC
J: TRBJ2-7; D: TRBD1; V: TRBV6-6; size: once; CDR3: CASSRDDRVNYEQYF; DNA: TGTGCCAGCAGCCGGGACGACAGGGTTAACTACGAGCAGTACTTC
J: TRBJ2-5; D: .; V: TRBV14; size: .; CDR3: CASSQDFVGPGSLGETQYF; DNA: TGTGCCAGCAGCCAAGATTTCGTGGGGCCAGGGAGCCTCGGGGAGACCCAGTACTTC
J: TRBJ1-4; D: TRBD1; V: TRBV18; size: .; CDR3: CASSAYRGTNEKLFF; DNA: TGTGCCAGCTCAGCTTACAGGGGTACTAATGAAAAACTGTTTTTT
J: TRBJ2-3; D: .; V: TRBV27; size: .; CDR3: CASSLGWADTQYF; DNA: TGTGCCAGCAGTTTAGGTTGGGCGGATACGCAGTATTTT
J: TRBJ2-3; D: .; V: TRBV4-1; size: .; CDR3: CASSQYPKGIDTQYF; DNA: TGCGCCAGCAGCCAATATCCAAAGGGCATAGATACGCAGTATTTT
J: TRBJ2-1; D: .; V: TRBV10-3; size: .; CDR3: CAISDKDYNEQFF; DNA: TGTGCCATCAGTGATAAGGACTACAATGAGCAGTTCTTC
J: TRBJ2-5; D: TRBD1; V: TRBV5-1; size: .; CDR3: CASSLSRDRGETQYF; DNA: TGCGCCAGCAGCTTGTCCCGGGACAGGGGGGAGACCCAGTACTTC
J: TRBJ2-7; D: .; V: TRBV19; size: .; CDR3: CASSTLDGSYEQYF; DNA: TGTGCCAGTAGTACCCTCGACGGGAGTTACGAGCAGTACTTC
J: TRBJ2-7; D: TRBD1; V: TRBV29-1; size: .; CDR3: CSVAGGEGYEQYF; DNA: TGCAGCGTCGCAGGGGGCGAGGGCTACGAGCAGTACTTC
J: TRBJ2-7; D: .; V: TRBV5-5; size: .; CDR3: CASSDSLRGEQYF; DNA: TGTGCCAGCAGCGATTCCCTCAGGGGCGAGCAGTACTTC
J: TRBJ2-7; D: .; V: TRBV10-2; size: once; CDR3: CASIDRWFYEQYF; DNA: TGCGCCAGCATCGACAGATGGTTCTACGAGCAGTACTTC
J: TRBJ2-1; D: TRBD2; V: TRBV5-1; size: .; CDR3: CASSLGTGGYSVDEQFF; DNA: TGCGCCAGCAGCCTAGGGACGGGAGGTTATAGTGTTGATGAGCAGTTCTTC
J: TRBJ2-7; D: .; V: TRBV27; size: .; CDR3: CASSLSVGGSVREQYF; DNA: TGTGCCAGCAGTTTATCCGTAGGGGGGAGCGTCCGCGAGCAGTACTTC
J: TRBJ2-7; D: .; V: TRBV28; size: .; CDR3: CASSLFAGTVQYEQYF; DNA: TGTGCCAGCAGTTTGTTCGCCGGGACCGTCCAATACGAGCAGTACTTC
J: TRBJ2-7; D: .; V: TRBV27; size: .; CDR3: CASSLSGFSYEQYF; DNA: TGTGCCAGCAGTTTATCCGGGTTCTCCTACGAGCAGTACTTC
J: TRBJ2-7; D: TRBD1; V: TRBV4-1; size: .; CDR3: CASSQSTGGGIYEQYF; DNA: TGCGCCAGCAGCCAATCGACAGGGGGCGGAATCTACGAGCAGTACTTC
J: TRBJ2-7; D: .; V: TRBV7-8; size: once; CDR3: CASSLRPPPTYEQYF; DNA: TGTGCCAGCAGCTTACGCCCTCCCCCTACCTACGAGCAGTACTTC
J: TRBJ2-5; D: .; V: TRBV7-9; size: .; CDR3: CASSLSRTWEETQYF; DNA: TGTGCCAGCAGCTTATCAAGGACCTGGGAAGAGACCCAGTACTTC
J: TRBJ2-1; D: .; V: TRBV28; size: .; CDR3: CASSPRWNEQFF; DNA: TGTGCCAGCAGTCCGAGGTGGAATGAGCAGTTCTTC
J: TRBJ1-1; D: .; V: TRBV9; size: .; CDR3: CASSVGQGLSEAFF; DNA: TGTGCCAGCAGCGTAGGTCAGGGGTTGTCTGAAGCTTTCTTT
J: TRBJ2-1; D: .; V: TRBV6-1; size: .; CDR3: CASSKIGPTYNEQFF; DNA: TGTGCCAGCAGTAAGATAGGGCCTACCTACAATGAGCAGTTCTTC
J: TRBJ2-7; D: .; V: TRBV5-1; size: .; CDR3: CASSYFGEVDEQYF; DNA: TGCGCCAGCAGTTATTTTGGGGAAGTCGACGAGCAGTACTTC
J: TRBJ2-7; D: .; V: TRBV27; size: .; CDR3: CASSSVAPGRDTYEQYF; DNA: TGTGCCAGCAGTTCCGTGGCCCCAGGACGAGATACCTACGAGCAGTACTTC
J: TRBJ2-7; D: .; V: TRBV19; size: .; CDR3: CASSIWGPSYEQYF; DNA: TGTGCCAGTAGTATATGGGGACCCTCCTACGAGCAGTACTTC
J: TRBJ1-2; D: .; V: TRBV7-9; size: .; CDR3: CASSPLGDSNYGYTF; DNA: TGTGCCAGCAGCCCATTGGGGGATTCTAACTATGGCTACACCTTC
J: TRBJ1-1; D: .; V: TRBV13; size: .; CDR3: CASSLGPPGGTEAFF; DNA: TGTGCCAGCAGCTTAGGCCCCCCGGGTGGCACTGAAGCTTTCTTT
J: TRBJ2-7; D: TRBD1; V: TRBV7-2; size: .; CDR3: CASSLNQGARYEQYF; DNA: TGTGCCAGCAGCTTAAATCAGGGGGCGAGATACGAGCAGTACTTC
J: TRBJ1-5; D: .; V: TRBV9; size: .; CDR3: CASSPDMGNQPQHF; DNA: TGTGCCAGCAGCCCAGATATGGGGAATCAGCCCCAGCATTTT
J: TRBJ1-3; D: .; V: TRBV27; size: .; CDR3: CASSLNGRFTGNTIYF; DNA: TGTGCCAGCAGTTTAAACGGCAGATTTACTGGAAACACCATATATTTT
J: TRBJ2-3; D: .; V: TRBV7-2; size: .; CDR3: CASSLESGTRLGNTQYF; DNA: TGTGCCAGCAGCCTCGAATCCGGGACTCGGCTTGGAAATACGCAGTATTTT
J: TRBJ1-4; D: .; V: TRBV7-9; size: .; CDR3: CASSLGARALYF; DNA: TGTGCCAGCAGCTTAGGTGCCCGGGCCTTATATTTT
J: TRBJ2-2; D: .; V: TRBV7-6; size: .; CDR3: CASSSQYTGELFF; DNA: TGTGCCAGCAGCTCTCAGTACACCGGGGAGCTGTTTTTT
J: TRBJ2-1; D: TRBD1; V: TRBV23-1; size: .; CDR3: CASSRYRGNEQFF; DNA: TGCGCCAGCAGTAGGTACAGGGGAAATGAGCAGTTCTTC
J: TRBJ2-1; D: TRBD2; V: TRBV11-2; size: .; CDR3: CASSPTLAGHYNEQFF; DNA: TGTGCCAGCAGCCCCACTCTAGCGGGACACTACAATGAGCAGTTCTTC
J: TRBJ2-7; D: TRBD2; V: TRBV27; size: .; CDR3: CASSFTSGSYEQYF; DNA: TGTGCCAGCAGTTTTACTAGCGGGTCCTACGAGCAGTACTTC
J: TRBJ2-1; D: TRBD2; V: TRBV29-1; size: .; CDR3: CSVEDLELAGVRDEQFF; DNA: TGCAGCGTTGAAGATCTCGAACTAGCGGGAGTTAGGGATGAGCAGTTCTTC